These 21 T cell receptor beta chains came from one sample sequenced in a study of blood T cell repertoires in COVID-19. Sequencing was performed with immunoSEQ multiplex PCR; in TCRdb, only in-frame clones are kept and a portion is missing. The table has about 300,000 clones, under 90% seen once. Source material: peripheral blood. These receptors all come from a woman aged 25 to 39 with COVID-19, enrolled during active disease.

The chain uses TRBV11-3 and TRBJ2-2, with 7 positions matching TRBD2. V lost 5 bases and J lost 3; bases outside the gene matches: 6. CDR1 is SGHNT and CDR2 is YENEEA in the germline V gene. The CDR3 has 15 residues. In nucleotides, the CDR3 is TGTGCCAGCAGCCTGCGCCGGGGGGACACCGGGGAGCTGTTTTTT. Translated: CASSLRRGDTGELFF.

The chain combines TRBV10-2 with TRBJ1-2; D unresolved. Trimming stripped 1 base from V and 4 bases from J, with 7 bases between. This CDR3 has 13 amino acids. CDR1 is WSHSY and CDR2 is SAAADI in the germline V gene. CDR3 nucleotide sequence: TGCGCCAGCAGTGAGTTACCCAGCTATGGCTACACCTTC. It specifies CASSELPSYGYTF.

The V call is TRBV2, the J call TRBJ1-4, with TRBD1 identical over 10 bases. Germline V gene sequence: CDR1 SNHLY, CDR2 FYNNEI. The CDR3 contains 15 residues. V was pared by 4 bases and J by 7 bases, with 6 bases of the junction left unmatched. This chain's CDR3 is CASSATGGWGEKLFF. CDR3 nucleotide sequence: TGTGCCAGCAGTGCGACAGGGGGCTGGGGTGAAAAACTGTTTTTT.

V is TRBV2 and J is TRBJ2-5; weak D call: TRBD1 (6 bases). The germline CDR1 and CDR2 sequences are SNHLY and FYNNEI. The CDR3 extends over 14 amino acids. V was trimmed by 8 bases and J by 2 bases, leaving 15 bases between them. In nucleotides, the CDR3 is TGTGCCAGCGAACGGGACACCTGGCAAGAGACCCAGTACTTC. Its translation: CASERDTWQETQYF.

The count of this clone is one. The rearrangement links TRBV3-1 (or the pseudogene TRBV3-2) to TRBJ1-4, with 7 bases that match TRBD1. The CDR3 extends over 18 amino acids. The V gene end was trimmed by 0 bases and the J gene end by 6 bases; junction bases not matched to a gene: 13. The germline V gene has CDR1 LGHDT and CDR2 YNNKEL (reference sequence). The CDR3 DNA follows: TGTGCCAGCAGCCAAGAGACCCTGGACAGGAGCTGGGATGAAAAACTGTTTTTT. This sequence encodes CASSQETLDRSWDEKLFF.

The V call is TRBV5-5, the J call TRBJ2-1; 10 positions agree with TRBD1. The V and J ends lost 0 bases and 3 bases, in that order; junction bases with no gene match: 0. Germline V gives CDR1 SGHKS, CDR2 YYEKEE (reference sequence). The CDR3 contains 15 residues. The CDR3 sequence: CASSLGTGGYNEQFF. In DNA, the CDR3 is TGTGCCAGCAGCTTGGGGACAGGGGGCTACAATGAGCAGTTCTTC.

Points on this clone: This specimen includes other DNA sequences encoding the same CDR3. The V and J genes are TRBV18 and TRBJ1-5, with 8 bases lining up with TRBD1. V gave up 3 bases and J gave up 2 bases; unmatched junction bases: 3. CDR1 KGHSH and CDR2 LQKENI come from the germline V gene. This CDR3 spans 15 amino acids. CDR3: CASSPEQGGNQPQHF. The DNA of the CDR3 is TGTGCCAGCTCACCTGAACAGGGGGGCAATCAGCCCCAGCATTTT.

CDR3 in amino acids: CASRAGGFSTDTQYF. The CDR3 DNA follows: TGTGCCAGCAGAGCCGGGGGGTTTAGCACAGATACGCAGTATTTT. The chain joins TRBV9 to TRBJ2-3; 7 nucleotides match TRBD2. The germline gives CDR1 SGDLS, CDR2 YYNGEE. This CDR3 region has 15 residues. V dropped 5 bases and J dropped 0; count of bases not matched to a gene: 6.

The chain carries TRBV7-8 and TRBJ2-2, with 13 bases lining up with TRBD2. Germline V gene sequence: CDR1 SGHVS, CDR2 FQNEAQ. V lost 5 bases to trimming and J lost 7 bases; unmatched junction nucleotides: 4. CDR3 length equals 15 residues. The CDR3 DNA reads as TGTGCCAGCAGCACTAGCGGGGGGGCTAGCGGGGAGCTGTTTTTT. Residues: CASSTSGGASGELFF.

The chain recombines TRBV7-9 with TRBJ1-2; 7 positions agree with TRBD1. CDR3 length: 15 residues. V gave up 0 bases and J gave up 5 bases; unmatched junction bases: 6. CDR1 is SEHNR and CDR2 is FQNEAQ in the germline V gene (reference sequence). CDR3 loop: CASSLAPGTAYGYTF. The CDR3 nucleotides are TGTGCCAGCAGCTTAGCTCCTGGGACAGCTTATGGCTACACCTTC.

This chain joins TRBV10-3 and TRBJ1-5; no firm D call. CDR1 is ENHRY and CDR2 is SYGVKD in the germline V gene. With 2 bases removed from V and 4 bases from J, the gap between germline ends came to 9 bases. CDR3 length equals 14 residues. The CDR3 nucleotides read TGTGCCATCAGTGAGGAGGGTATTAATCAGCCCCAGCATTTT. Translated, it gives CAISEEGINQPQHF.

The chain has TRBV5-1 and TRBJ1-3; no firm D call. Trimming removed 0 bases from V and 0 bases from J, with 13 bases in between. From germline, CDR1 is SGHRS and CDR2 YFSETQ. This CDR3 is 17 amino acids long. The CDR3 bases are TGCGCCAGCAGCTTGGCCCCGGCGGCCAGCTCTGGAAACACCATATATTTT. This encodes CASSLAPAASSGNTIYF.

This chain links TRBV6-5 with TRBJ1-1; D uncertain. Germline V CDR1 and CDR2: MNHEY, SVGAGI. The CDR3 runs to 13 residues. V lost 5 bases and J 0 bases, leaving 7 bases between the germline ends. The CDR3 loop reads CASSPTVNTEAFF. The CDR3 nucleotides are TGTGCCAGCAGTCCCACAGTGAACACTGAAGCTTTCTTT.

The genes are TRBV4-1 and TRBJ1-3; 9 bases line up with TRBD1. Germline V CDR1 and CDR2: MGHRA, YSYEKL. V shed 7 bases and J 4 bases; nucleotides not matched to a gene: 5. This CDR3 contains 14 residues. CDR3 sequence (DNA): TGCGCCAGCAAACAGGGGGCGGTGGGAAACACCATATATTTT. Translating it yields CASKQGAVGNTIYF.

V usage is TRBV19 and J usage is TRBJ2-2, with D tentatively TRBD1 (5 bases). Germline V CDR1 and CDR2: LNHDA, SQIVND (reference sequence). The ends were cut back, 5 bases at V and 6 bases at J, with 16 bases in the middle. The length of the CDR3 is 15 residues. The CDR3 DNA reads as TGTGCCAGTAGTTATCGGCAGGGCAACCCCGGGGAGCTGTTTTTT. Translation gives CASSYRQGNPGELFF.

The V and J genes are TRBV12-3 or TRBV12-4 and TRBJ1-5; D might be TRBD1 (5 bases). Trimming took 6 bases from V and 11 from J, leaving 17 bases between them. The CDR3 is 13 amino acids. The CDR3 DNA is TGTGCCAGCAGCCCGGAGGTGGGGGGTGCCCAGCATTTT. It specifies CASSPEVGGAQHF.

The V gene is TRBV5-4, the J gene TRBJ2-1, with 7 bases identical to TRBD2. CDR1 and CDR2 (germline): SGHNT, YYREEE (reference sequence). The CDR3 consists of 15 residues. The trim removed 6 bases at V and 9 bases at J, leaving 15 bases unmatched. CDR3 coding DNA: TGTGCCAGCAACACCGGGAGGATGGGGGTAGGTGAGCAGTTCTTC. Its translation is CASNTGRMGVGEQFF. The whole variable domain, remainder taken from reference TRBV5-4 and TRBJ2-1, is ETGVTQSPTHLIKTRGQQVTLRCSSQSGHNTVSWYQQALGQGPQFIFQYYREEENGRGNFPPRFSGLQFPNYSSELNVNALELDDSALYLCASNTGRMGVGEQFFGPGTRLTVL.

This rearrangement joins TRBV23-1 to TRBJ1-5; 8 bases line up with TRBD1. TRBV23-1 is an ORF; its function is uncertain. With V trimmed by 0 bases and J by 2 bases, 3 bases remained unmatched. The CDR3 runs 16 residues. Written as DNA, the CDR3 is TGCGCCAGCAGTCAATCCGGGACAGGTGGCAATCAGCCCCAGCATTTT. Its translation is CASSQSGTGGNQPQHF.

The CDR3 loop is CSVGQGEGYNEQFF. CDR3 bases: TGCAGCGTTGGACAGGGGGAAGGCTACAATGAGCAGTTCTTC. The genes are TRBV29-1 and TRBJ2-1; TRBD1 matches at 9 bases. The V segment lost 4 bases and the J segment 3 bases; nucleotides outside the gene matches: 4. The germline gives CDR1 SQVTM, CDR2 ANQGSEA. The CDR3 covers 14 residues.

The CDR3 region is CASSKVAGYGYTF. CDR3 DNA sequence: TGTGCCAGCAGCAAAGTGGCGGGCTATGGCTACACCTTC. The gene calls are TRBV21-1 and TRBJ1-2. TRBV21-1 is shown as a pseudogene. The CDR3 length is 13 residues.

This chain joins TRBV18 and TRBJ2-5, with a weak D call TRBD2 (5 bases). The V end lost 2 bases, the J end lost 4 bases, and 8 bases lay between the germline ends. Germline loops: CDR1 KGHSH, CDR2 LQKENI. CDR3 length equals 13 residues. CDR3 sequence (DNA): TGTGCCAGCTCACCATCGGGGTCAGAGACCCAGTACTTC. It translates to CASSPSGSETQYF.